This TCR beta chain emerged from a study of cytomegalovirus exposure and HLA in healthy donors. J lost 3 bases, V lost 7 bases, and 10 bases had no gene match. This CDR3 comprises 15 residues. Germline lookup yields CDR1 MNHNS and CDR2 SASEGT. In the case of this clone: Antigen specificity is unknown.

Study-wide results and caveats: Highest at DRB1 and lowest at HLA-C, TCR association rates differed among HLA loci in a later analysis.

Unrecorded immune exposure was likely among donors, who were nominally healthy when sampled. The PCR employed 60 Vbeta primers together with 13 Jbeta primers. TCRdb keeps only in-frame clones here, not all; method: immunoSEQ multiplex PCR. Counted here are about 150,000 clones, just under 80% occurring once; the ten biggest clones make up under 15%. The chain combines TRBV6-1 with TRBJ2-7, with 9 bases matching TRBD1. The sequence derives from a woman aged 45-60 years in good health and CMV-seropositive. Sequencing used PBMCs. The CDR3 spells CASNLGQGRSYEQYF. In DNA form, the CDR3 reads TGTGCCAGCAACCTGGGACAGGGAAGAAGCTACGAGCAGTACTTC.